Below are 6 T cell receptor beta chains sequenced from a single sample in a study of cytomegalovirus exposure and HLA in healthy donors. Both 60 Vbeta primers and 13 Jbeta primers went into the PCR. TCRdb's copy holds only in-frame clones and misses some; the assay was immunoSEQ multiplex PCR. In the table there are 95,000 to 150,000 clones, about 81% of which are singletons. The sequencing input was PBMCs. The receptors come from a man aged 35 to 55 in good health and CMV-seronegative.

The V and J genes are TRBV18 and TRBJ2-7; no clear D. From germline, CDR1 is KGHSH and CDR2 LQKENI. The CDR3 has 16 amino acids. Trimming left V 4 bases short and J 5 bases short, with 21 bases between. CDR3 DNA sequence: TGTGCCAGCTCACTGAGATTGGCCTCAAGCGCCCACGAGCAGTACTTC. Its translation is CASSLRLASSAHEQYF.

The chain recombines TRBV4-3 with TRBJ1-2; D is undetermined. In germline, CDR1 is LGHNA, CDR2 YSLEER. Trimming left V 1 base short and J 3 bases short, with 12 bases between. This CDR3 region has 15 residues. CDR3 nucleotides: TGCGCCAGCAGCCAAGGGTATGGAGGAGACTATGGCTACACCTTC. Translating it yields CASSQGYGGDYGYTF.

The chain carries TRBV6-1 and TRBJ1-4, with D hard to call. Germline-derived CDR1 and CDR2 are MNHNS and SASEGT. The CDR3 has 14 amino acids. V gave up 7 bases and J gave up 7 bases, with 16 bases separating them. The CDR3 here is CASKVSWAGEKLFF. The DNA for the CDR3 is TGTGCCAGCAAAGTTTCCTGGGCGGGTGAAAAACTGTTTTTT.

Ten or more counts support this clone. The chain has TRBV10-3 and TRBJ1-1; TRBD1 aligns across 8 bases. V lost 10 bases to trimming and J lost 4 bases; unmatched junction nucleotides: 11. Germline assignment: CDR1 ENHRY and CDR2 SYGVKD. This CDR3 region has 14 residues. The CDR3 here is CATLQGATGTEAFF. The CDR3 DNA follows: TGTGCCACCCTGCAGGGGGCAACGGGCACTGAAGCTTTCTTT.

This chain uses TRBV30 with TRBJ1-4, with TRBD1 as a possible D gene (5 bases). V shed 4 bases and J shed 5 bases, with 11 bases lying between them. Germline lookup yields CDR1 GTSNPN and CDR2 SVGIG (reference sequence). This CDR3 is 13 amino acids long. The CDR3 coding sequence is TGTGCCTGGAACCAGGGTGGGAATGAAAAACTGTTTTTT. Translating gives CAWNQGGNEKLFF.

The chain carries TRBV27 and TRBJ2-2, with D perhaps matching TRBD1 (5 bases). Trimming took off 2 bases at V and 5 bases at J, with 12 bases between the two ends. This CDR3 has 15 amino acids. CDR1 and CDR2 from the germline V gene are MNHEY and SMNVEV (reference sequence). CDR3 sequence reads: CASSLGQGFTGELFF. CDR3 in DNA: TGTGCCAGCAGTTTAGGGCAGGGTTTTACCGGGGAGCTGTTTTTT.